A single sample gave rise to the 15 T cell receptor beta chains below, sequenced in a study of blood T cell repertoires in COVID-19. Only in-frame clones appear in the TCRdb table, and some are missing; sequencing was by immunoSEQ multiplex PCR. Of tens of thousands of clones listed, approximately 90% are singletons. The specimen was peripheral blood. Receptor source: a woman aged 80 or older with active or convalescent COVID-19.

The rearrangement joins TRBV18 to TRBJ1-2; 8 bases line up with TRBD1. The V gene's germline CDR1 is KGHSH and CDR2 LQKENI. This CDR3 spans 15 amino acids. Unmatched junction bases numbered 11, after V lost 3 bases and J lost 8 bases. CDR3 sequence (DNA): TGTGCCAGCTCACCGGAAGGCAGGGGGCTGGGCGGCTACACCTTC. It is translated as CASSPEGRGLGGYTF.

The V and J genes are TRBV7-8 and TRBJ1-5; maybe TRBD1 (5 bases). The CDR3 is made up of 18 amino acids. V lost 2 bases, J lost 0 bases, and 17 bases lay in between. Germline values: CDR1 SGHVS, CDR2 FQNEAQ. CDR3 sequence (DNA): TGTGCCAGCAGCTTACCGGTCCAGGGAAAACTTAGCAATCAGCCCCAGCATTTT. It yields the protein CASSLPVQGKLSNQPQHF.

The chain carries TRBV10-3 and TRBJ2-5, with D possibly being TRBD2 (5 bases). Germline V lookup: CDR1 ENHRY, CDR2 SYGVKD. The CDR3 covers 13 residues. Trimming cost V 4 bases and J 3 bases, with 9 bases left between them. The CDR3 nucleotides are TGTGCCATCAGTGCGAGGGAGAAAGAGACCCAGTACTTC. It encodes CAISAREKETQYF.

The chain recombines TRBV5-1 with TRBJ1-1, with 9 nucleotides matching TRBD1. The CDR3 spans 16 residues. Trimming cost V 0 bases and J 6 bases; bases outside gene matches: 9. From germline, CDR1 is SGHRS and CDR2 YFSETQ. This chain's CDR3 is CASSLVPGQGWAEAFF. As DNA, the CDR3 is TGCGCCAGCAGCTTGGTCCCGGGACAGGGTTGGGCTGAAGCTTTCTTT.

The rearrangement links TRBV27 to TRBJ2-5; 11 nucleotides agree with TRBD1. The ends lost 5 bases at V and 6 bases at J; junction bases unmatched: 5. Per germline, CDR1 MNHEY and CDR2 SMNVEV (reference sequence). The CDR3 extends over 14 amino acids. The CDR3: CASSPGQGAKTQYF. For the CDR3, the DNA is TGTGCCAGCAGTCCCGGACAGGGGGCTAAGACCCAGTACTTC.

The chain joins TRBV10-3 to TRBJ2-5; unclear D gene. Germline CDR1 ENHRY, CDR2 SYGVKD. Trimming removed 5 bases at V and 4 bases at J, with 11 bases between. This CDR3 is built from 13 residues. The CDR3 sequence is CAISRVFGETQYF. Here the CDR3 DNA reads TGTGCCATCAGTCGAGTATTCGGAGAGACCCAGTACTTC.

The chain uses TRBV5-6 and TRBJ2-7; D is possibly TRBD1 (6 bases). CDR1 and CDR2 from the germline V gene are SGHDT and YYEEEE. The ends were cut back, 4 bases at V and 0 bases at J, with 14 bases in the middle. CDR3 length equals 15 residues. The CDR3 coding sequence is TGTGCCAGCAGCGTGTACGGGACAAACTCCTACGAGCAGTACTTC. Translating it yields CASSVYGTNSYEQYF.

The rearrangement joins TRBV30 to TRBJ1-4; D unresolved. CDR1 is GTSNPN, CDR2 SVGIG, per germline (reference sequence). The CDR3 consists of 17 residues. V was pared by 0 bases and J by 4 bases, with 18 bases between. The CDR3 region has the DNA TGTGCCTGGAGTGTACGGGGTTGGGCGTCTAGTAATGAAAAACTGTTTTTT. It codes for CAWSVRGWASSNEKLFF.

The rearrangement joins TRBV18 to TRBJ2-1; 16 bases map to TRBD2. Trimming took 0 bases from V and 7 from J; bases not matched to a gene: 3. This CDR3 has 17 residues. Looked up from germline, CDR1 is KGHSH and CDR2 is LQKENI. The CDR3 DNA follows: TGTGCCAGCTCACCACCGGGGACTAGCGGGGGGGCAAATGAGCAGTTCTTC. Amino acids: CASSPPGTSGGANEQFF.

The chain uses TRBV5-4 and TRBJ1-4; D uncertain. CDR1 SGHNT and CDR2 YYREEE come from the germline V gene (reference sequence). This CDR3 is 15 amino acids long. Trimming cost V 4 bases and J 5 bases, with 15 bases left between them. Here the CDR3 DNA reads TGTGCCAGCAGCCCCCGAGGCCCGGCGAATGAAAAACTGTTTTTT. Translated: CASSPRGPANEKLFF.

The chain recombines TRBV29-1 with TRBJ1-2; D may be TRBD1 (5 bases). The CDR3 length is 14 residues. V lost 4 bases and J lost 2, with 14 bases in between. The germline V gene encodes CDR1 SQVTM and CDR2 ANQGSEA. The DNA for the CDR3 is TGCAGCGTTGCGGGGGATGGTCTGAACTATGGCTACACCTTC. It codes for CSVAGDGLNYGYTF.

V usage is TRBV4-1 and J usage is TRBJ1-5; D is possibly TRBD1 (5 bases). The CDR3 totals 17 residues. The germline CDR1 and CDR2 sequences are MGHRA and YSYEKL. Trimming took off 0 bases at V and 9 bases at J, with 21 bases between the two ends. CDR3 sequence: CASSQDFGAGPYRPQHF. As DNA, the CDR3 is TGCGCCAGCAGCCAAGATTTTGGGGCAGGGCCGTATCGGCCCCAGCATTTT.

The chain joins TRBV7-9 to TRBJ2-7, with D perhaps TRBD1 (5 bases). The CDR3 has 15 residues. Germline V gene sequence: CDR1 SEHNR, CDR2 FQNEAQ (reference sequence). V was cut by 3 bases and J by 2 bases, with 14 bases left in between. CDR3 DNA: TGTGCCAGCAGCTTGTCGGGCAGGGCTCCCTACGAGCAGTACTTC. Encoded protein: CASSLSGRAPYEQYF.

The rearrangement uses TRBV7-2 and TRBJ2-3, with 7 nucleotides matching TRBD2. CDR3 length: 15 amino acids. V shed 5 bases, J shed 3 bases, and the junction held 8 bases outside the gene matches. CDR1 is SGHTA and CDR2 is FQGNSA in the germline V gene. The DNA for the CDR3 is TGTGCCAGCAGCCCCTTGGCGGGGGAGACAGATACGCAGTATTTT. As protein: CASSPLAGETDTQYF.

J is TRBJ2-3 and V is TRBV5-8; D perhaps matches TRBD1 (5 bases). Germline V lookup: CDR1 SGHTS, CDR2 YDEGEE. The CDR3 has 14 residues. Trimming pared 2 bases from V and 2 bases from J, leaving 9 bases between. For the CDR3, the DNA is TGTGCCAGCAGCTTCAAGGGGTACACAGATACGCAGTATTTT. Translation gives CASSFKGYTDTQYF.